Shown below are 20 T cell receptor beta chains from a single sample sequenced in a study of identical twins listed by TCRdb under 2016. The library was produced with 5' RACE. The sequencer was an Illumina HiSeq 2000. Using fastp at Q25 and MiXCR, TCRdb reprocessed the public reads and kept productive beta chains. Rows merge per CDR3 protein into single entries with the most common DNA and genes. The sample yields 200,000 to 250,000 distinct CDR3 sequences; approximately 12% were counted once. The ten largest clonotypes hold about 3.9% of the sample. This sample also belongs to another study, concerning yellow fever vaccine responses in identical twins.

The sequenced sample was memory (CD45RO+) T cells sorted from blood. In the paper's terms, the cell subset or site label means: CD45RO+ enriched T cells. The receptor set was obtained from a woman aged 18-35 years in good health.

The V and J genes are TRBV29-1 and TRBJ2-3; TRBD1 matches 9 bases. The CDR3 sequence is 11 residues long. Germline V gives CDR1 SQVTM, CDR2 ANQGSEA. V lost 8 bases, J lost 12 bases, and 9 bases stayed unmatched. CDR3 residues: CSPAGTGFQYF. CDR3 nucleotides: TGCAGCCCTGCGGGGACAGGGTTCCAGTATTTT.

The chain joins TRBV24-1 to TRBJ2-6, with 10 nucleotides matching TRBD1. The CDR3 is made up of 14 amino acids. J lost 13 bases, V lost 3 bases, and 5 bases had no gene match. Germline V CDR1 and CDR2: KGHDR, SFDVKD. This CDR3 is CATSDAGQGKVLTF. Here the CDR3 DNA reads TGTGCCACCAGTGATGCGGGACAGGGGAAAGTCCTGACTTTC.

This clonotype was seen more than once but under ten times. This rearrangement joins TRBV3-1 to TRBJ2-7; 10 bases match TRBD2. Losses at the gene ends were 5 bases for V and 3 bases for J; bases not matched to a gene: 7. CDR1 and CDR2 from the germline V gene are LGHDT and YNNKEL (reference sequence). The CDR3 loop spans 15 amino acids. The CDR3 DNA reads TGTGCCAGCAGCGTTAGCGGGGGGCCGCGCTACGAGCAGTACTTC. Protein product: CASSVSGGPRYEQYF.

This clonotype came up a few times. The chain couples TRBV5-6 to TRBJ2-7; TRBD2 matches 7 bases. The CDR3 loop spans 12 amino acids. V trimming: 4 bases; J trimming: 8 bases; junction bases outside the gene matches: 6. The germline CDR1 and CDR2 sequences are SGHDT and YYEEEE. Here the CDR3 DNA reads TGTGCCAGCAGCGGGAGGGTTAGTAAGCAGTACTTC. Translation gives CASSGRVSKQYF.

The sample holds a few counts of this clonotype. The rearrangement links TRBV12-3 or TRBV12-4 to TRBJ2-7; 7 bases agree with TRBD1. The trim removed 6 bases at V and 3 bases at J, leaving 8 bases unmatched. This CDR3 region has 14 residues. The CDR3 is CASSTGTEGYEQYF. DNA for the CDR3: TGTGCCAGCAGCACCGGGACAGAGGGCTACGAGCAGTACTTC.

The V gene is TRBV10-3, the J gene TRBJ2-7; weak D call: TRBD1 (6 bases). Germline V CDR1 and CDR2: ENHRY, SYGVKD. V dropped 9 bases and J dropped 3 bases, with 12 bases sitting between them. The CDR3 is 12 amino acids. CDR3 DNA: TGTGCCATGAGGACAGCACTCTACGAGCAGTACTTC. Protein: CAMRTALYEQYF.

The chain uses TRBV7-2 and TRBJ2-5; perhaps TRBD2 as D (6 bases). The CDR3 extends over 14 amino acids. CDR1 SGHTA and CDR2 FQGNSA come from the germline V gene. Deletions cut 3 bases from V and 3 bases from J, with 11 bases between. The CDR3 loop is CASSFGAGKETQYF. CDR3 DNA sequence: TGTGCCAGCAGCTTTGGGGCGGGGAAAGAGACCCAGTACTTC.

The rearrangement joins TRBV15 to TRBJ2-7; TRBD1 agrees at 7 bases. V shed 5 bases, J shed 2 bases, and the junction held 9 bases outside the gene matches. Germline V gene lookup returns CDR1 LNHNV and CDR2 YYDKDF (reference sequence). This CDR3 is 15 amino acids long. The CDR3: CATSLDRKVTYEQYF. The CDR3 bases are TGTGCCACCAGCCTGGACAGGAAGGTGACCTACGAGCAGTACTTC.

This clonotype was seen at least ten times. This sequence joins TRBV7-3 and TRBJ2-1; 7 positions agree with TRBD2. The CDR3 contains 13 residues. Per the germline V gene, CDR1 is SGHTA and CDR2 is FQGTGA. V gave up 8 bases and J gave up 0 bases; unmatched junction bases: 1. CDR3 bases: TGTGCCAGCGGCGGGGGCTCCTACAATGAGCAGTTCTTC. Protein product: CASGGGSYNEQFF.

This clonotype was detected ten times or more. V usage is TRBV5-1 and J usage is TRBJ2-1, with TRBD1 matching over 8 bases. Trimming removed 2 bases from V and 2 bases from J; junction bases left unmatched: 3. The CDR3 totals 15 residues. Looked up from germline, CDR1 is SGHRS and CDR2 is YFSETQ. CDR3 DNA sequence: TGCGCCAGCAGCTTCGGGACAGGTACCTACAATGAGCAGTTCTTC. Translation gives CASSFGTGTYNEQFF.

This clonotype was detected only a few times. The chain combines TRBV2 with TRBJ2-4; D is unresolved. Per germline, CDR1 SNHLY and CDR2 FYNNEI. The CDR3 runs 15 residues. With 3 bases removed from V and 1 base from J, the gap between germline ends came to 10 bases. CDR3 in DNA: TGTGCCAGCAGTGAGTGGGGTGATGCCAAAAACATTCAGTACTTC. The encoded protein is CASSEWGDAKNIQYF.

V usage is TRBV6-1 and J usage is TRBJ2-4; TRBD1 aligns across 11 bases. V lost 6 bases and J lost 0; bases outside the gene matches: 4. Germline V gene sequence: CDR1 MNHNS, CDR2 SASEGT. This CDR3 is 16 amino acids long. The CDR3 region has the DNA TGTGCCAGCAGAGGACAGGGGGCAGGAGCCAAAAACATTCAGTACTTC. This sequence encodes CASRGQGAGAKNIQYF.

There are many counts of this clonotype. The rearrangement joins TRBV5-1 to TRBJ2-3; D is uncertain. Germline values: CDR1 SGHRS, CDR2 YFSETQ. The germline V and J ends were trimmed by 1 base and 5 bases, with 14 bases remaining between them. The CDR3 sequence is 15 residues long. The CDR3 DNA sequence: TGCGCCAGCAGCTTGTCACGGGCAACGCGAGATACGCAGTATTTT. Translation gives CASSLSRATRDTQYF.

The chain couples TRBV5-1 to TRBJ2-6, with 7 bases identical to TRBD2. V shed 3 bases, J shed 2 bases, and the junction held 5 bases outside the gene matches. The CDR3 is made up of 16 amino acids. Germline CDR1 and CDR2: SGHRS and YFSETQ. CDR3 DNA sequence: TGCGCCAGCAGCTCCGATGGGGGGGCTGGGGCCAACGTCCTGACTTTC. Amino acids: CASSSDGGAGANVLTF.

The chain couples TRBV2 to TRBJ2-7; 7 bases fit TRBD2. V gave up 4 bases and J gave up 7 bases; unmatched junction bases: 10. The CDR3 contains 14 residues. The germline gives CDR1 SNHLY, CDR2 FYNNEI. The CDR3 DNA sequence: TGTGCCAGCAGTGTCGGACTAGTTCTACGGGAGCAGTACTTC. This translates into CASSVGLVLREQYF.

The table lists this clonotype with a few counts. The genes are TRBV29-1 and TRBJ2-7; 7 positions agree with TRBD2. Germline-derived CDR1 and CDR2 are SQVTM and ANQGSEA. The CDR3 runs to 13 residues. The J segment lost 3 bases and the V segment lost 6 bases, leaving 8 bases of the junction unmatched. The CDR3, as DNA: TGCAGCGTGTGGGGGGGATTAAGCTACGAGCAGTACTTC. It translates to CSVWGGLSYEQYF.

The V call is TRBV7-8, the J call TRBJ2-3; the match to TRBD2 covers 13 bases. The CDR3 has 16 residues. J was trimmed by 6 bases and V by 2 bases; bases with no gene match: 5. Germline CDR1 SGHVS, CDR2 FQNEAQ. The CDR3 sequence is CASSLRTSGSRDTQYF. CDR3 DNA sequence: TGTGCCAGCAGCTTAAGGACTAGCGGGAGCCGTGATACGCAGTATTTT.

The V call is TRBV4-1, the J call TRBJ2-6; 11 bases line up with TRBD2. J lost 0 bases, V lost 4 bases, and 17 bases had no gene match. Germline CDR1 reads MGHRA; CDR2 reads YSYEKL. The CDR3 has 22 amino acids. The CDR3 spells CASSRHHNVNSGRDSGANVLTF. The CDR3 DNA follows: TGCGCCAGCAGCCGACACCATAACGTCAATAGCGGGAGGGACTCTGGGGCCAACGTCCTGACTTTC.

The gene calls are TRBV12-3 or TRBV12-4 and TRBJ2-3; TRBD2 agrees at 12 bases. The length of the CDR3 is 13 residues. The ends lost 5 bases at V and 6 bases at J; junction bases unmatched: 0. The CDR3: CASSTSGGDTQYF. As DNA, the CDR3 is TGTGCCAGCAGTACTAGCGGGGGGGATACGCAGTATTTT.

This clonotype was counted a few times. V and J are TRBV7-9 and TRBJ2-5, with a tentative D call TRBD1 (6 bases). The CDR3 is 14 amino acids. Germline assignment: CDR1 SEHNR and CDR2 FQNEAQ (reference sequence). Trimming cost V 3 bases and J 1 base, with 9 bases left between them. The CDR3 is CASSFFRGQETQYF. DNA for the CDR3: TGTGCCAGCAGCTTTTTCAGGGGCCAAGAGACCCAGTACTTC. The entire variable domain, with the rest obtained from reference TRBV7-9 and TRBJ2-5, is as follows: DTGVSQNPRHKITKRGQNVTFRCDPISEHNRLYWYRQTLGQGPEFLTYFQNEAQLEKSRLLSDRFSAERPKGSFSTLEIQRTEQGDSAMYLCASSFFRGQETQYFGPGTRLLVL.